The next 32 T cell receptor beta chains were all read from a single sample in a study of T cell repertoires in cytomegalovirus infection. TCRdb redid the calling of the reads with MiXCR, one entry per CDR3 protein. The profile shows hundreds of thousands of distinct CDR3 sequences, 31% of them singletons. Their target antigens are unknown. Specimen: cultured CD8+ T cells from PBMCs, collected from culture after CMV antigen stimulation. These receptors were taken from a human donor in good health (CMV status not recorded). Some clones in this sample may be carry-over from other donors' samples.

The chain recombines TRBV24-1 with TRBJ1-2; D gene ambiguous. Trimming pared 3 bases from V and 4 bases from J, leaving 11 bases between. Germline lookup yields CDR1 KGHDR and CDR2 SFDVKD. The CDR3 covers 14 residues. The CDR3 nucleotides are TGTGCCACCAGTGATACGTCCCGGGTCTATGGCTACACCTTC. Translating gives CATSDTSRVYGYTF.

As DNA, the CDR3 is TGTGCCAGCTCACCAGAGGGCTCTCGGGCCACTGAAGCTTTCTTT. It encodes CASSPEGSRATEAFF. The J gene is TRBJ1-1, the V gene TRBV18, with D hard to call. CDR3 size: 15 residues. CDR1 and CDR2 from the germline V gene are KGHSH and LQKENI. The V end lost 2 bases, the J end lost 4 bases, and 14 bases lay between the germline ends.

The chain couples TRBV19 to TRBJ1-1; possibly TRBD1 for D (5 bases). Trimming shortened V by 4 bases and J by 1 base, and 10 bases separated the two germline ends. Germline assignment: CDR1 LNHDA and CDR2 SQIVND (reference sequence). The CDR3 spans 14 residues. CDR3 in amino acids: CASSTNQGNTEAFF. CDR3 DNA: TGTGCCAGTAGTACTAATCAGGGGAACACTGAAGCTTTCTTT.

The chain links TRBV4-1 to TRBJ1-5, with a possible D match to TRBD1 (5 bases). Germline CDR1 and CDR2: MGHRA and YSYEKL. The CDR3 sequence is 16 residues long. V was shortened by 1 base and J by 0 bases, with 10 bases between the two germline ends. The CDR3 DNA sequence: TGCGCCAGCAGCCAAGGAGGACAAGATAGCAATCAGCCCCAGCATTTT. It specifies CASSQGGQDSNQPQHF.

The chain employs TRBV7-6 and TRBJ2-1; D not resolved. The CDR3 totals 12 residues. Germline loops: CDR1 SGHVS, CDR2 FNYEAQ. Trimming removed 5 bases at V and 8 bases at J, with 10 bases between. Here the CDR3 reads CASSPRLDEQFF. The DNA for the CDR3 is TGTGCCAGCAGCCCCCGGTTGGATGAGCAGTTCTTC.

This clonotype was counted between two and nine times. The rearrangement uses TRBV7-9 and TRBJ1-1; tentatively, D is TRBD1 (6 bases). Looked up from germline, CDR1 is SEHNR and CDR2 is FQNEAQ (reference sequence). Trimming pared 5 bases from V and 6 bases from J, leaving 19 bases between. The CDR3 covers 15 residues. CDR3: CASSPAGGAGAEAFF. CDR3 nucleotide sequence: TGTGCCAGCAGCCCCGCCGGGGGGGCCGGAGCTGAAGCTTTCTTT.

V usage is TRBV28 and J usage is TRBJ2-1, with D hard to call. Trimming stripped 5 bases from V and 7 bases from J, with 18 bases between. This CDR3 contains 15 residues. From germline, CDR1 is MDHEN and CDR2 SYDVKM. Here the CDR3 DNA reads TGTGCCAGCAGTATTACCCTATATAAGGGTAATGAGCAGTTCTTC. Amino acids: CASSITLYKGNEQFF.

This clonotype was seen many times. The CDR3: CASSPLATSTDTQYF. The CDR3 DNA reads TGTGCCAGCAGCCCCCTAGCGACTAGCACAGATACGCAGTATTTT. The chain links TRBV7-6 to TRBJ2-3, with D perhaps matching TRBD2 (6 bases). The germline V gene encodes CDR1 SGHVS and CDR2 FNYEAQ. Trimming removed 5 bases at V and 0 bases at J, with 12 bases between. CDR3 size: 15 residues.

This clonotype has a handful of counts. The chain is built from TRBV28 and TRBJ2-4; D is ambiguous. The CDR3 has 16 amino acids. V lost 5 bases to trimming and J lost 3 bases, with 17 bases between them. CDR1 is MDHEN, CDR2 SYDVKM, per germline. Here the CDR3 DNA reads TGTGCCAGCAGTAATCCCCGGCCTCGGGTCAAAAACATTCAGTACTTC. Its translation is CASSNPRPRVKNIQYF.

The rearrangement joins TRBV7-3 to TRBJ2-1, with 7 bases aligning to TRBD1. This CDR3 is built from 17 residues. With V trimmed by 5 bases and J by 3 bases, 13 bases remained unmatched. Germline V gene lookup returns CDR1 SGHTA and CDR2 FQGTGA. CDR3 DNA: TGTGCCAGCAGCAGAGGCTATCGGGACAGCTACTACAATGAGCAGTTCTTC. Residues: CASSRGYRDSYYNEQFF.

There are a few counts of this clonotype. This chain uses TRBV11-2 with TRBJ1-1, with 8 nucleotides matching TRBD1. With V trimmed by 6 bases and J by 4 bases, 16 bases remained unmatched. CDR3 size: 17 residues. Germline V gives CDR1 SGHAT, CDR2 FQNNGV. CDR3 bases: TGTGCCAGCAGTCCATGGGTGGACAGGGAAGAGGTCACTGAAGCTTTCTTT. It encodes CASSPWVDREEVTEAFF. Variable domain in full (rest from reference TRBV11-2 and TRBJ1-1): EAGVAQSPRYKIIEKRQSVAFWCNPISGHATLYWYQQILGQGPKLLIQFQNNGVVDDSQLPKDRFSAERLKGVDSTLKIQPAKLEDSAVYLCASSPWVDREEVTEAFFGQGTRLTVV.

The rearrangement uses TRBV19 and TRBJ2-7; D tentatively reads TRBD1 or TRBD2 (5 bases each). This CDR3 contains 14 residues. The ends were cut back, 5 bases at V and 6 bases at J, with 17 bases in the middle. Germline V gives CDR1 LNHDA, CDR2 SQIVND (reference sequence). The CDR3 loop reads CASSRADGAREQYV. The CDR3 DNA reads as TGTGCCAGTAGTCGAGCGGACGGGGCGCGCGAGCAGTACGTC.

This clonotype was seen a handful of times. The chain recombines TRBV27 with TRBJ1-1; D gene ambiguous. V shed 3 bases and J shed 1 base, with 12 bases lying between them. This CDR3 has 15 amino acids. The V gene's germline CDR1 is MNHEY and CDR2 SMNVEV (reference sequence). In nucleotides, the CDR3 is TGTGCCAGCAGTTTGGTAGGGCCCCCGAACACTGAAGCTTTCTTT. Its protein is CASSLVGPPNTEAFF.

A few counts support this clonotype. The V gene is TRBV25-1, the J gene TRBJ2-7, with a possible D match to TRBD2 (6 bases). Germline values: CDR1 MGHDK, CDR2 SYGVNS. CDR3 length: 14 residues. V was cut by 6 bases and J by 1 base, with 13 bases left in between. As DNA, the CDR3 is TGTGCCAGCAGGGAGTGGGGGGAGTCCTACGAGCAGTACTTC. This codes for CASREWGESYEQYF.

This chain connects TRBV20-1 to TRBJ1-2; tentatively, D is TRBD1 (5 bases). CDR3 length: 13 residues. Per the germline V gene, CDR1 is DFQATT and CDR2 is SNEGSKA (reference sequence). V lost 2 bases to trimming and J lost 7 bases, with 14 bases between them. The CDR3 DNA sequence: TGCAGTGCTAGAAACAGGCAACAACGTGGCTACACCTTC. Translated, it gives CSARNRQQRGYTF.

This clonotype was counted a few times. This rearrangement joins TRBV7-9 to TRBJ1-2; 7 positions match TRBD1. This CDR3 spans 14 amino acids. V lost 5 bases and J lost 0; bases outside the gene matches: 3. Germline loops: CDR1 SEHNR, CDR2 FQNEAQ (reference sequence). CDR3 region: CASSATGANYGYTF. The CDR3, as DNA: TGTGCCAGCAGCGCCACAGGGGCTAACTATGGCTACACCTTC.

The genes are TRBV7-3 and TRBJ2-1; a possible D gene is TRBD1 (5 bases). This CDR3 contains 15 residues. Trimming shortened V by 1 base and J by 8 bases, and 15 bases separated the two germline ends. Germline loops: CDR1 SGHTA, CDR2 FQGTGA. The CDR3 nucleotides read TGTGCCAGCAGCTTAATGGCAGGGATGTATTATGAGCAGTTCTTC. It yields the protein CASSLMAGMYYEQFF.

This clonotype was counted a single time. The V call is TRBV12-3 or TRBV12-4, the J call TRBJ2-7, with a possible D match to TRBD1 (6 bases). CDR3 length: 14 residues. V lost 6 bases to trimming and J lost 7 bases, with 19 bases between them. CDR3 coding DNA: TGTGCCAGCAGGGACCGGGACAATGCTGGAGAGCAGTACTTC. It translates to CASRDRDNAGEQYF.

This clonotype was found a few times. The chain recombines TRBV7-6 with TRBJ2-3; 8 bases line up with TRBD1. CDR1 and CDR2 from the germline V gene are SGHVS and FNYEAQ. This CDR3 is built from 16 residues. V shed 5 bases and J 3 bases; nucleotides not matched to a gene: 10. CDR3 protein: CASSQYRTGSTDTQYF. CDR3 in DNA: TGTGCCAGCAGCCAATACAGGACAGGGTCGACAGATACGCAGTATTTT.

The chain couples TRBV19 to TRBJ1-2, with D hard to call. This CDR3 is built from 15 residues. Trimming pared 0 bases from V and 1 base from J, leaving 9 bases between. The germline CDR1 and CDR2 sequences are LNHDA and SQIVND (reference sequence). CDR3 loop: CASSIDPPLNYGYTF. DNA of the CDR3: TGTGCCAGTAGTATAGATCCCCCGCTTAACTATGGCTACACCTTC.

The chain couples TRBV13 to TRBJ2-2; TRBD1 aligns across 7 bases. V gave up 5 bases and J gave up 5 bases; unmatched junction bases: 5. This CDR3 contains 14 residues. Per germline, CDR1 PRHDT and CDR2 FYEKMQ (reference sequence). The DNA of the CDR3 is TGTGCCAGCAGCCACAGGGGAAGGACCGGGGAGCTGTTTTTT. This encodes CASSHRGRTGELFF. The whole variable domain, filled in from reference TRBV13 and TRBJ2-2, reads AAGVIQSPRHLIKEKRETATLKCYPIPRHDTVYWYQQGPGQDPQFLISFYEKMQSDKGSIPDRFSAQQFSDYHSELNMSSLELGDSALYFCASSHRGRTGELFFGEGSRLTVL.

V and J are TRBV6-6 and TRBJ1-5; D perhaps matches TRBD1 (6 bases). The CDR3 is 15 residues long. The germline V and J ends were trimmed by 6 bases and 4 bases, with 16 bases remaining between them. The germline gives CDR1 MNHNY, CDR2 SVGAGI (reference sequence). CDR3 amino acids: CASSPDRGANQPQHF. The CDR3 region has the DNA TGTGCCAGCAGCCCGGACAGAGGGGCGAATCAGCCCCAGCATTTT.

The sample holds one count of this clonotype. Germline and junction disagree at one end, which may indicate a read error. J is TRBJ2-5 and V is TRBV28; a weak D match, TRBD1 (5 bases). The germline CDR1 and CDR2 sequences are MDHEN and SYDVKM. The CDR3 extends over 14 amino acids. Here the CDR3 reads CASSFLDGQETRYF. Here the CDR3 DNA reads TGTGCCAGCAGTTTCTTGGACGGACAAGAGACCCGGTACTTC.

The chain combines TRBV7-9 with TRBJ2-1; 8 bases line up with TRBD1. Looked up from germline, CDR1 is SEHNR and CDR2 is FQNEAQ (reference sequence). The CDR3 is 13 amino acids. The V and J ends lost 7 bases and 6 bases, in that order; junction bases with no gene match: 5. This CDR3 reads CASTGGGSNEQFF. CDR3 coding DNA: TGTGCCAGCACAGGGGGCGGTTCCAATGAGCAGTTCTTC.

J is TRBJ1-2 and V is TRBV19; 7 bases align to TRBD1. The CDR3 extends over 15 amino acids. Germline V gene sequence: CDR1 LNHDA, CDR2 SQIVND (reference sequence). The junction had 6 bases not matched to a gene; V was cut back by 5 bases and J by 0 bases. The CDR3 is CASSFRDSANYGYTF. The DNA for the CDR3 is TGTGCCAGTAGTTTCCGGGACAGTGCTAACTATGGCTACACCTTC.

The chain employs TRBV6-6 and TRBJ2-7, with a tentative D call TRBD1 (6 bases). The CDR3 length is 16 residues. The V gene lost 6 bases and the J gene lost 3 bases, with 21 bases spanning the gap. Germline V CDR1 and CDR2: MNHNY, SVGAGI (reference sequence). CDR3 nucleotide sequence: TGTGCCAGCAGGGGCGTCAACAGGGAAATCCACTACGAGCAGTACGTC. Amino acids: CASRGVNREIHYEQYV.

This clonotype showed up just a few times. This chain joins TRBV11-2 and TRBJ1-1, with a weak D call TRBD1 (5 bases). The V gene lost 5 bases and the J gene lost 11 bases, with 15 bases spanning the gap. From germline, CDR1 is SGHAT and CDR2 FQNNGV. The CDR3 extends over 12 amino acids. The CDR3 DNA sequence: TGTGCCAGCAGCCAAGGGGTTCTGGAGGCTTTCTTT. Amino acid sequence: CASSQGVLEAFF. The full variable domain, its missing parts supplied by reference TRBV11-2 and TRBJ1-1, is EAGVAQSPRYKIIEKRQSVAFWCNPISGHATLYWYQQILGQGPKLLIQFQNNGVVDDSQLPKDRFSAERLKGVDSTLKIQPAKLEDSAVYLCASSQGVLEAFFGQGTRLTVV.

J is TRBJ1-5 and V is TRBV5-6, with 9 bases matching TRBD1. This CDR3 region has 15 residues. The germline CDR1 and CDR2 sequences are SGHDT and YYEEEE. The V segment lost 5 bases and the J segment 1 base; nucleotides outside the gene matches: 4. Here the CDR3 reads CASSRTGVSNQPQHF. The CDR3 DNA follows: TGTGCCAGCAGTCGGACAGGGGTGAGCAATCAGCCCCAGCATTTT.

V gene TRBV12-3 or TRBV12-4 combines with J gene TRBJ1-5; D is unresolved. This CDR3 is 13 amino acids long. Trimming stripped 4 bases from V and 9 bases from J, with 13 bases between. The CDR3, as DNA: TGTGCCAGCAGTTCAAACCCCGGAGGGCCCCAGCATTTT. The encoded protein is CASSSNPGGPQHF.

The chain carries TRBV4-3 and TRBJ1-4; D gene unclear. Germline-derived CDR1 and CDR2 are LGHNA and YSLEER. The V end lost 1 base, the J end lost 3 bases, and 15 bases lay between the germline ends. The CDR3 covers 17 residues. The CDR3 region has the DNA TGCGCCAGCAGCCAAGTGGAAACCTTTTCTCCTAATGAAAAACTGTTTTTT. Translated, it gives CASSQVETFSPNEKLFF.

At least ten counts were recorded for this clonotype. CDR3 protein: CASSLERYQETQYF. The CDR3 DNA reads TGTGCCAGCAGCTTAGAACGCTACCAAGAGACCCAGTACTTC. The chain carries TRBV7-2 and TRBJ2-5; D ambiguous. V gave up 1 base and J gave up 0 bases, with 6 bases separating them. The CDR3 is 14 residues long. In germline, CDR1 is SGHTA, CDR2 FQGNSA.

The rearrangement joins TRBV10-3 to TRBJ2-6; D possibly corresponds to TRBD2 (5 bases). Deletions cut 8 bases from V and 2 bases from J, with 13 bases between. Germline V lookup: CDR1 ENHRY, CDR2 SYGVKD. The CDR3 contains 15 residues. CDR3 loop: CAIPGSGAGANVLTF. CDR3 DNA sequence: TGTGCCATCCCGGGGTCGGGTGCTGGGGCCAACGTCCTGACTTTC.